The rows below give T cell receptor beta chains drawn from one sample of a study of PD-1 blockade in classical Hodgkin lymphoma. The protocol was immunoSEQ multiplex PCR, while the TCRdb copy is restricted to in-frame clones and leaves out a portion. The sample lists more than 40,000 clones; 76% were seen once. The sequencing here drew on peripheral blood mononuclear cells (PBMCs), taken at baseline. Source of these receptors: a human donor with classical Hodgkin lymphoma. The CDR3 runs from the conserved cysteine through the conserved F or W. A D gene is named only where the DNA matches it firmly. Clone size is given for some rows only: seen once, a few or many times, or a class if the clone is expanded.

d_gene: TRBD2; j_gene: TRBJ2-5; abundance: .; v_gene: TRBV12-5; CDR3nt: TGTGCTAGTGGTTTGGGGACTAGCGGGTACCAAGAGACCCAGTACTTC; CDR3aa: CASGLGTSGYQETQYF
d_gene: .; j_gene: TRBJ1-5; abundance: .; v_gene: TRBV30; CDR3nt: TGTGCCTGGAGTGGGGGACGGGGTGCGGGGCAGCCCCAGCATTTT; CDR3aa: CAWSGGRGAGQPQHF
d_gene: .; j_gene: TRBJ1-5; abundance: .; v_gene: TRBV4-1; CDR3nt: TGCGCCAGCAGCCAAGATTACGAGTATCAGCCCCAGCATTTT; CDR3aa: CASSQDYEYQPQHF
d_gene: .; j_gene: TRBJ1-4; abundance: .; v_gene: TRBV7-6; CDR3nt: TGTGCCAGCAGCGTGATGGGCCAACCCGAAAAACTGTTTTTT; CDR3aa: CASSVMGQPEKLFF
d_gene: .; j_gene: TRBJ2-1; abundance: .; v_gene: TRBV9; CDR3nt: TGTGCCAGCAGCTTCCGTACGAGCTCCTACAATGAGCAGTTCTTC; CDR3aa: CASSFRTSSYNEQFF
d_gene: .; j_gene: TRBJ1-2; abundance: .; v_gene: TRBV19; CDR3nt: TGTGCCAGTAGTTTGGGGATCCCCTATGGCTACACCTTC; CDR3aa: CASSLGIPYGYTF
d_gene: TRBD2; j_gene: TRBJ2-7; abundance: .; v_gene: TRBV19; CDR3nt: TGTGCCAGTAGTCTTCGGACTAGCGGGAGCCCCATAGGAATCTACGAGCAGTACTTC; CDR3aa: CASSLRTSGSPIGIYEQYF
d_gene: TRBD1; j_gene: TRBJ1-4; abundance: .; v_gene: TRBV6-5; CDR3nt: TGTGCCAGCAGTTACCAGGGGGCGTCGGCTGAAAAACTGTTTTTT; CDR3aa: CASSYQGASAEKLFF
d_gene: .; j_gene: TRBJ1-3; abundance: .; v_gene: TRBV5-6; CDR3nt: TGTGCCAGCAGCTACTTCACCCCCGGGGTCCGGGTCTCTGGAAACACCATATATTTT; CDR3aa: CASSYFTPGVRVSGNTIYF
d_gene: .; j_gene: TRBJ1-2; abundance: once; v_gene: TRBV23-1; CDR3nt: TGCGCCAGCAGTCAATGGTTTAAGCGGGGCAGGGGCTACACCTTC; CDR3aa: CASSQWFKRGRGYTF
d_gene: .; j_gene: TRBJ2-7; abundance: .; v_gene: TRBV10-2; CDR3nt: TGCGCCAGCAGTGAGTCGTGGGGGCCCTACGAGCAGTACTTC; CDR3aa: CASSESWGPYEQYF
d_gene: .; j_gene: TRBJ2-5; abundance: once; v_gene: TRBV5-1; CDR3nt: TGCGCCAGCAGTCGGGCCCAAGAGACCCAGTACTTC; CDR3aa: CASSRAQETQYF
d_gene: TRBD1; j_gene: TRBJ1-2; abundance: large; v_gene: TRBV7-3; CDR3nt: TGTGCCAGCAGCCCCTCGGGGACAGGGACGTATGGCTACACCTTC; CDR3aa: CASSPSGTGTYGYTF
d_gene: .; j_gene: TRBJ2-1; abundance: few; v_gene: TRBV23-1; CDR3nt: TGCGCCAGCAGTGAATCGGACACCCAGTTCTTC; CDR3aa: CASSESDTQFF
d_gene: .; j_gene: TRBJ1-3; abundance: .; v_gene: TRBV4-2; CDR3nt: TGTGCCAGCAGCCATTTGGGGAGCGGAAACACCATATATTTT; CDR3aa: CASSHLGSGNTIYF
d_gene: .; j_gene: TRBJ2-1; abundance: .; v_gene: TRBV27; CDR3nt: TGTGCCAGCAGTCGTAACAATGAGCAGTTCTTC; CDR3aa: CASSRNNEQFF
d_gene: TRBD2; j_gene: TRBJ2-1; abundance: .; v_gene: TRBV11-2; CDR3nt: TGTGCCAGCAGCTCGACTAGCGGCCACTACAATGAGCAGTTCTTC; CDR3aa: CASSSTSGHYNEQFF
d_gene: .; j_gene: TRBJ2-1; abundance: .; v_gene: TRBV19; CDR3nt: TGTGCCAGTAGTATAGGTGGGAGAGATGAGCAGTTCTTC; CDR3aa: CASSIGGRDEQFF
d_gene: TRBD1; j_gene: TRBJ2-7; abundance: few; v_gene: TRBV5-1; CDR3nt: TGCGCCAGCGTGGGACAGGGCACCTACGAGCAGTACTTC; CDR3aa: CASVGQGTYEQYF
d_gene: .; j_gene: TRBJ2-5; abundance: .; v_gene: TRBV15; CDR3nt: TGTGCCACCAGCAGTTTAGGATGGGAGACCCAGTACTTC; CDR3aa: CATSSLGWETQYF
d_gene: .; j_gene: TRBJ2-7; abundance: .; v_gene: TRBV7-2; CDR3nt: TGTGCCAGCAGCCTTAAGGGGGAGGATACCTACGAGCAGTACTTC; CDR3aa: CASSLKGEDTYEQYF
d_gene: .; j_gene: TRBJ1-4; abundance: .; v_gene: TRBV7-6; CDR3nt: TGTGCCAGCAGCTTTGCCCTCGGGAGTGAAAAACTGTTTTTT; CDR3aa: CASSFALGSEKLFF
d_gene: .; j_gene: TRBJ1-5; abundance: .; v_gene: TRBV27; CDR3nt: TGTGCCAGCAGTTCAGATTATAGCAATCAGCCCCAGCATTTT; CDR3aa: CASSSDYSNQPQHF
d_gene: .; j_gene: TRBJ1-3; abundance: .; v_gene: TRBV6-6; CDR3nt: TGTGCCAGCAGACGAACCGGGACGGACTCTGGAAACACCATATATTTT; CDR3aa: CASRRTGTDSGNTIYF
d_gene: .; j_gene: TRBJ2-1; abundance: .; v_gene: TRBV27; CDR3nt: TGTGCCAGCAGTGCGGGCCTATCCTACAATGAGCAGTTCTTC; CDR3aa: CASSAGLSYNEQFF
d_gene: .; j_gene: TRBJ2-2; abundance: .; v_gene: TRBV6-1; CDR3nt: TGTGCCAGCAGTGAAAGGTCGAACACCGGGGAGCTGTTTTTT; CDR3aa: CASSERSNTGELFF
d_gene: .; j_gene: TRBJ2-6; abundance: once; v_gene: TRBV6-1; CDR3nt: TGTGCCAGCAGTGAAAAGGGGCCCCTCCCTTCTGGGGCCAACGTCCTGACTTTC; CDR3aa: CASSEKGPLPSGANVLTF
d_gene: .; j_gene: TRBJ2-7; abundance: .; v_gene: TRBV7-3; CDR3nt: TGTGCCAGCAGCTCTGGGCCCTCCTACGAGCAGTACTTC; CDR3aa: CASSSGPSYEQYF
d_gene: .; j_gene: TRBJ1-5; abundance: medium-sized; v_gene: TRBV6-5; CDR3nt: TGTGCCAGCAGTTACTCGAAAAATCAGCCCCAGCATTTT; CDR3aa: CASSYSKNQPQHF
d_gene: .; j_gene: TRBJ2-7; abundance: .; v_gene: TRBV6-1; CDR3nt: TGTGCCAGCATCCTCGACAGGACCACCTACGAGCAGTACTTC; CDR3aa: CASILDRTTYEQYF
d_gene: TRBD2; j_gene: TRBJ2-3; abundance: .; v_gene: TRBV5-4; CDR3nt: TGTGCCAGCAGCTTTTTGCCACTAGCGGACACAGATACGCAGTATTTT; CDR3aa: CASSFLPLADTDTQYF
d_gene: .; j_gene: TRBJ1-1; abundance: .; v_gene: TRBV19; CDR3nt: TGTGCCAGTAGTATAGCAGGGGCGAACACTGAAGCTTTCTTT; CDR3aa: CASSIAGANTEAFF
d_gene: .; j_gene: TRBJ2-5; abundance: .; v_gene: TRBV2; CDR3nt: TGTGCCAGCAGATTCGCCGGCCAGCAAGGGACCCAGTACTTC; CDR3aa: CASRFAGQQGTQYF
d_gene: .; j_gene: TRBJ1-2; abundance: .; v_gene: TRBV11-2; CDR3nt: TGTGCCAGCAGCTTAGGTTTCCGCAACTATGGCTACACCTTC; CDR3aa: CASSLGFRNYGYTF
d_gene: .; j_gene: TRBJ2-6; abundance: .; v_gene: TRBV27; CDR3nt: TGTGCCTGCGGGCCTCACCAGATATTCTCTGGGGCCAACGTCCTGACTTTC; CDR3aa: CACGPHQIFSGANVLTF
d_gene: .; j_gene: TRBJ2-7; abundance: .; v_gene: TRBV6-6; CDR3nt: TGTGCCAGCAGTTACACTTATAATTACGAGCAGTACTTC; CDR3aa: CASSYTYNYEQYF
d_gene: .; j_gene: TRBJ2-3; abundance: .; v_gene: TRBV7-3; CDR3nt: TGTGCCAGCAGCTTAAGACCCACTGGCACAGATACGCAGTATTTT; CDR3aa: CASSLRPTGTDTQYF
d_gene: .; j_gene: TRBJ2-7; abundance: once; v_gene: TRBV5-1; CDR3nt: TGCGCCAGCAGCTTGGGAAGGGCGGGGGAGCAGTACTTC; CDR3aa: CASSLGRAGEQYF
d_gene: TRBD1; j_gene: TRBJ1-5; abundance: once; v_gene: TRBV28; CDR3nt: TGTGCCAGCAGTAAGATCCCCTGGGTCGGGACAGGAGGTAGTCAGCCCCAGCATTTT; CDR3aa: CASSKIPWVGTGGSQPQHF
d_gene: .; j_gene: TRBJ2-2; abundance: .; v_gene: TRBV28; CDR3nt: TGTGCCAGCAGTTTGGCCGCGGAAAACACCGGGGAGCTGTTTTTT; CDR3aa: CASSLAAENTGELFF
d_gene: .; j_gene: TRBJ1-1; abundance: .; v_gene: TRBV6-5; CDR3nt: TGTGCCAGCAGCCATCGGACAGACCACGAAGCTTTCTTT; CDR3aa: CASSHRTDHEAFF
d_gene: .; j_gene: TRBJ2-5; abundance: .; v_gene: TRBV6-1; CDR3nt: TGTGCCAGCACAGTAGGACCCTCCCTGGAGACCCAGTACTTC; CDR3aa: CASTVGPSLETQYF
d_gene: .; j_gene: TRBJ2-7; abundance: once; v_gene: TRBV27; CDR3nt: TGTGCCAGCAGTTTGGGTCAGGAGCGGTACTTC; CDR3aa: CASSLGQERYF
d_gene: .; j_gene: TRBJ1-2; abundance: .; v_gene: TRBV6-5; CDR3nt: TGTGCCAGCAGTCCCGGACCGAATAACTATGGCTACACCTTC; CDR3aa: CASSPGPNNYGYTF
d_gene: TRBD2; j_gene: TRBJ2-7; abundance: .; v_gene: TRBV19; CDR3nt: TGTGCCAGTAGCCCGGGACTACCTCCTGAGCAGTACTTC; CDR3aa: CASSPGLPPEQYF
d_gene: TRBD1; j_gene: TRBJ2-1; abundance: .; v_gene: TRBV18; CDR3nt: TGTGCCAGCTCACCTGGACAGGTCCTAGGGAATGAGCAGTTCTTC; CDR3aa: CASSPGQVLGNEQFF
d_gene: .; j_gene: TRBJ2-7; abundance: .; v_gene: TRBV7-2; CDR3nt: TGTGCCAGCAGCTTAGCCACTACCGCCTCCGAGCAGTACTTC; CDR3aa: CASSLATTASEQYF
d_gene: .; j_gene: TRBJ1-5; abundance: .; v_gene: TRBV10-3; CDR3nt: TGTGCCACCCTCCAGTCCCTCGGTCAGCCCCAGCATTTT; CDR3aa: CATLQSLGQPQHF
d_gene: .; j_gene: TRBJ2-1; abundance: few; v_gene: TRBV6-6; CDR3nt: TGTGCCAGCAGGGGACCCCCGGAGAATGAGCAGTTCTTC; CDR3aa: CASRGPPENEQFF
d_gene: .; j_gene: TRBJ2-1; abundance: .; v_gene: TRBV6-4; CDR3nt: TGTGCCAGCAGGACTGACAGGCTCCACAATGAGCAGTTCTTC; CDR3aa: CASRTDRLHNEQFF
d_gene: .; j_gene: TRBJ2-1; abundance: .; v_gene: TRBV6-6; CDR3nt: TGTGCCAGCAGTTCTTTAGGGCAGGGGATTAAGAATGAGCAGTTCTTC; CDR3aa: CASSSLGQGIKNEQFF
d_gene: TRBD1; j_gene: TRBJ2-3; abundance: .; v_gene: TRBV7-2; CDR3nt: TGTGCCAGCAGCTCTACAGGGGGCTGGGAGCGAGGTACGCAGTATTTT; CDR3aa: CASSSTGGWERGTQYF
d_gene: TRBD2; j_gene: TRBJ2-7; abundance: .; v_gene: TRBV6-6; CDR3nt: TGTGCCAGCAGTTACACGGCTAGCGGCTACGAGCAGTACTTC; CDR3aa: CASSYTASGYEQYF
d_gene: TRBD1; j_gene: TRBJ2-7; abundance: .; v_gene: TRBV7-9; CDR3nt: TGTGCCAGCAGCTCGGACAGGGCTTCCTACGAGCAGTACTTC; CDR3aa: CASSSDRASYEQYF
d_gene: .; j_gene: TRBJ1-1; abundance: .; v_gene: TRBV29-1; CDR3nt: TGCAGCGTTGGACATTCGAACACTGAAGCTTTCTTT; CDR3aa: CSVGHSNTEAFF
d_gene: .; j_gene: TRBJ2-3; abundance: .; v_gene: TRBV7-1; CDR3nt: TGTGCCAGCAGTTCAAATACAGATACGCAGTATTTT; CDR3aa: CASSSNTDTQYF
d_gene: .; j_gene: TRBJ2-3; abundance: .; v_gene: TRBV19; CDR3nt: TGTGCCAGTAGTATGGGCCCAAAGGGCACAGATACGCAGTATTTT; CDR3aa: CASSMGPKGTDTQYF
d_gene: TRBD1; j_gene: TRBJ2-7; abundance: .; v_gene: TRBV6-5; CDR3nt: TGTGCCAGCAGTCGGGACAGGCTGAGCAACGAGCAGTACTTC; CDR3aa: CASSRDRLSNEQYF
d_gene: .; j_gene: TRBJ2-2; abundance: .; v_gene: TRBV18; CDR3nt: TGTGCCAGCTCACCATCAGCAGGGGCCCTCACCGGGGAGCTGTTTTTT; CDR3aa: CASSPSAGALTGELFF
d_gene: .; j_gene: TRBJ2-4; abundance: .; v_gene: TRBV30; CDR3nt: TGTGCCTGGACCCTAACAGCTCATTCCCTAGCCAAAAACATTCAGTACTTC; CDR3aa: CAWTLTAHSLAKNIQYF